This T cell receptor (beta chain) emerged from a study of shared T cell receptors in the human thymus. This CDR3 is 17 amino acids long. The germline V gene encodes CDR1 LGHNA and CDR2 YNFKEQ. The V segment lost 2 bases and the J segment 0 bases; nucleotides outside the gene matches: 7. The data were produced by immunoSEQ multiplex PCR, yet TCRdb's version contains in-frame clones alone and is incomplete. In the table there are around 340,000 clones, over 90% of which are singletons. This sequence originates from a human donor. The sequencing sample was made of thymocytes. The gene calls are TRBV4-2 and TRBJ2-1, with 7 nucleotides matching TRBD2. CDR3 nucleotide sequence: TGTGCCAGCAGCCAACCGACTAGCCGATACTCCTACAATGAGCAGTTCTTC. This translates into CASSQPTSRYSYNEQFF.